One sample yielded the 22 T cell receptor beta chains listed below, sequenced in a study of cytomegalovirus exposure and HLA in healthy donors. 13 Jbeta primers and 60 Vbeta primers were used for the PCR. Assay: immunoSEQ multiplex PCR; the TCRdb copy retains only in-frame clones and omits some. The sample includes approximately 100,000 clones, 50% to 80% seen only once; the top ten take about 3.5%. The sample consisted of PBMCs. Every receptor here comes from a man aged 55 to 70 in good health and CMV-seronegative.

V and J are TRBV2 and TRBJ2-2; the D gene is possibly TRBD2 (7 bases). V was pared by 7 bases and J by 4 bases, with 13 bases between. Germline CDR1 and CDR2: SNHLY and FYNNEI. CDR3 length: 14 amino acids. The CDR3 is CASKTGGTTGELFF. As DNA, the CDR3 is TGTGCCAGCAAGACGGGGGGCACCACCGGGGAGCTGTTTTTT.

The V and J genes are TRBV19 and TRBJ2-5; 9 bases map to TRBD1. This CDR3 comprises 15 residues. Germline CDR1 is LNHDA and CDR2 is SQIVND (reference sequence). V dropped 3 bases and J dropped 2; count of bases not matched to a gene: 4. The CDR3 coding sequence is TGTGCCAGTAGTATTGGACAGGGGTTTCAAGAGACCCAGTACTTC. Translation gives CASSIGQGFQETQYF.

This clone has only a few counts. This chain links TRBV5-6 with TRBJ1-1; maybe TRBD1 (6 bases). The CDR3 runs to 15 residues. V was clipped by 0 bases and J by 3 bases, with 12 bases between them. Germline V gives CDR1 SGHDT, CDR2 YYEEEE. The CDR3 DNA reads TGTGCCAGCAGCTTGGCGTTCAGGGGACACACTGAAGCTTTCTTT. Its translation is CASSLAFRGHTEAFF.

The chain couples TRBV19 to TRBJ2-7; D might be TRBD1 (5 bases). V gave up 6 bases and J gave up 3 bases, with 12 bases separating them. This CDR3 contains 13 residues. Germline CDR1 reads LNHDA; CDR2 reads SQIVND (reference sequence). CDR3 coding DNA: TGTGCCAGTAGCAGGCAGGGTTTCTACGAGCAGTACTTC. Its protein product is CASSRQGFYEQYF.

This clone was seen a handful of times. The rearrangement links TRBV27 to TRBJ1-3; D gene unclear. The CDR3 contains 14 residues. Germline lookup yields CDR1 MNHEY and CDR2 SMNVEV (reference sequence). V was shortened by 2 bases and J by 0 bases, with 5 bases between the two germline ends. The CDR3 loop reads CASSLKSSGNTIYF. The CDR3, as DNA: TGTGCCAGCAGTTTAAAGAGCTCTGGAAACACCATATATTTT.

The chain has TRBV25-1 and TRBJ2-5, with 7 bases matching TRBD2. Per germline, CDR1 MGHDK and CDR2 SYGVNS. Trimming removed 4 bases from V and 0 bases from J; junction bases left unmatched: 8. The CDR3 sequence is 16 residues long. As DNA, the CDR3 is TGTGCCAGCAGTGGCCACACCGGGGGGAACCAAGAGACCCAGTACTTC. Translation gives CASSGHTGGNQETQYF.

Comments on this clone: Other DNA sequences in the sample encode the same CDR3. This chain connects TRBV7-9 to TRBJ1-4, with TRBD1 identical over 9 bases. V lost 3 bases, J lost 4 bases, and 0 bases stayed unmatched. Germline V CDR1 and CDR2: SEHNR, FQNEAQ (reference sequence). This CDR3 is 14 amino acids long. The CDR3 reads CASSLGQGNEKLFF. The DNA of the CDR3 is TGTGCCAGCAGCTTGGGACAGGGTAATGAAAAACTGTTTTTT. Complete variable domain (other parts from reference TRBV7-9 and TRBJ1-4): DTGVSQNPRHKITKRGQNVTFRCDPISEHNRLYWYRQTLGQGPEFLTYFQNEAQLEKSRLLSDRFSAERPKGSFSTLEIQRTEQGDSAMYLCASSLGQGNEKLFFGSGTQLSVL.

The CDR3 reads CAISATSDRGQETQYF. In nucleotides, the CDR3 is TGTGCCATCAGTGCAACCTCCGACAGGGGGCAAGAGACCCAGTACTTC. The rearrangement uses TRBV10-3 and TRBJ2-5; 9 positions match TRBD1. CDR1 and CDR2 from the germline V gene are ENHRY and SYGVKD. V dropped 4 bases and J dropped 2; count of bases not matched to a gene: 8. This CDR3 spans 16 amino acids.

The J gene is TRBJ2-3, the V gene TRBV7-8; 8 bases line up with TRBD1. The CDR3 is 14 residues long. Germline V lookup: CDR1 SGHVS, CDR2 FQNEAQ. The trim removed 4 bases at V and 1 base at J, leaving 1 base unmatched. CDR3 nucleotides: TGTGCCAGCAGCTCGGGACAGGGCACAGATACGCAGTATTTT. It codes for CASSSGQGTDTQYF. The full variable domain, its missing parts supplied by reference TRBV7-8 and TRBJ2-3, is GAGVSQSPRYKVAKRGQDVALRCDPISGHVSLFWYQQALGQGPEFLTYFQNEAQLDKSGLPSDRFFAERPEGSVSTLKIQRTQQEDSAVYLCASSSGQGTDTQYFGPGTRLTVL.

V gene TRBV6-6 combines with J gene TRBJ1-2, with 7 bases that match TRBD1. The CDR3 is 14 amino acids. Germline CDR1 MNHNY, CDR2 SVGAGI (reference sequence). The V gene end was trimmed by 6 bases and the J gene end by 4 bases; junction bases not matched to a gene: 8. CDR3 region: CASSRTGVAYGYTF. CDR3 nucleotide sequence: TGTGCCAGCAGCCGAACAGGGGTGGCCTATGGCTACACCTTC.

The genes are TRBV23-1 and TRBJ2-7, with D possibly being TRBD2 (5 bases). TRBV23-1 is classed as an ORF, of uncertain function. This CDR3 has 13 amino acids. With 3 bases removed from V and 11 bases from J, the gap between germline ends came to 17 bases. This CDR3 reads CASSHSDSRSKYF. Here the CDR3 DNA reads TGCGCCAGCAGTCACTCGGACTCCCGGTCCAAGTACTTC.

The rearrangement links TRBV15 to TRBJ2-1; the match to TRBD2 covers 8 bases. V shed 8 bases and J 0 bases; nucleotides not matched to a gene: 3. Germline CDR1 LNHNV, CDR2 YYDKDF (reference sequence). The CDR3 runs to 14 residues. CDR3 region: CATLGGGSYNEQFF. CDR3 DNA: TGTGCCACCCTCGGGGGGGGCTCCTACAATGAGCAGTTCTTC. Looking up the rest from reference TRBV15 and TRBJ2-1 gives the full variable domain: DAMVIQNPRYQVTQFGKPVTLSCSQTLNHNVMYWYQQKSSQAPKLLFHYYDKDFNNEADTPDNFQSRRPNTSFCFLDIRSPGLGDTAMYLCATLGGGSYNEQFFGPGTRLTVL.

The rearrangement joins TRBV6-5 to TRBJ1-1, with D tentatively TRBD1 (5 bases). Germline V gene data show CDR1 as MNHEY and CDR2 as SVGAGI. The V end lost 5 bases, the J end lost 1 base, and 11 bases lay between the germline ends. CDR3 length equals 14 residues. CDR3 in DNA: TGTGCCAGCAGTACACCCGGGGGGAACACTGAAGCTTTCTTT. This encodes CASSTPGGNTEAFF.

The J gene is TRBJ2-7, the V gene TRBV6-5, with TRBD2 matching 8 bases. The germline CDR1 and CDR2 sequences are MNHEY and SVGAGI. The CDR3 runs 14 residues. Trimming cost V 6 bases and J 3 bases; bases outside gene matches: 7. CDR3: CASSWTSSSYEQYF. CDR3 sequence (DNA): TGTGCCAGCAGCTGGACTAGCTCGAGCTACGAGCAGTACTTC.

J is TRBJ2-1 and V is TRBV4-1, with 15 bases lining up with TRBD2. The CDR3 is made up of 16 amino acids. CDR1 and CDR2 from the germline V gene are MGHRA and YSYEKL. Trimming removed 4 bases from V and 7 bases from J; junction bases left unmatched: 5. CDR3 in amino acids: CASSRPGLAGGNEQFF. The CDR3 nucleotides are TGCGCCAGCAGCCGCCCGGGACTAGCGGGAGGAAATGAGCAGTTCTTC.

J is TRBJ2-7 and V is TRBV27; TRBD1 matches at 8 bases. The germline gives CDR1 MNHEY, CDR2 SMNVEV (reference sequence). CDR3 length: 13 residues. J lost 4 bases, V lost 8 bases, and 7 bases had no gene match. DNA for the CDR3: TGTGCCAGCGGCCCCAGGGGGCAATACGAGCAGTACTTC. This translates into CASGPRGQYEQYF.

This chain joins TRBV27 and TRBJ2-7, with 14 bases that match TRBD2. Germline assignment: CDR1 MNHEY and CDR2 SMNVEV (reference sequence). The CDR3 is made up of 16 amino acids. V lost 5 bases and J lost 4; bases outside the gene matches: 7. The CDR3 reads CASSPGTSGSSYEQYF. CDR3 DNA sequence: TGTGCCAGCAGTCCAGGGACTAGCGGGAGCTCGTACGAGCAGTACTTC.

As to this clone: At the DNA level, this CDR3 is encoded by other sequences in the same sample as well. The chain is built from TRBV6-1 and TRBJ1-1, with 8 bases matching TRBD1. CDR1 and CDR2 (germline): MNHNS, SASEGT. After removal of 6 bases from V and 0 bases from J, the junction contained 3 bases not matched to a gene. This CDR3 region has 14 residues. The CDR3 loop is CASRGTGVNTEAFF. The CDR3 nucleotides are TGTGCCAGCAGAGGGACAGGTGTGAACACTGAAGCTTTCTTT.

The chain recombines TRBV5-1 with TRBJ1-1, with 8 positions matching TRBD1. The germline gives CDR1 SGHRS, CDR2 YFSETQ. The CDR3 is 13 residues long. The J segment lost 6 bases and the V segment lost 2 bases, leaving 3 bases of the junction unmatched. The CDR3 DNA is TGCGCCAGCAGCTTACAGGGGGTGGCTGAAGCTTTCTTT. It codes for CASSLQGVAEAFF.

This CDR3 is CASSLSTITNEKLFF. The DNA for the CDR3 is TGTGCCAGCAGTTTATCCACAATAACTAATGAAAAACTGTTTTTT. V usage is TRBV27 and J usage is TRBJ1-4; D is uncertain. The CDR3 contains 15 residues. Trimming shortened V by 0 bases and J by 1 base, and 6 bases separated the two germline ends. Germline CDR1 and CDR2: MNHEY and SMNVEV (reference sequence).

CDR3 protein: CASSYTGVREQYF. The CDR3 coding sequence is TGTGCCAGCAGTTACACAGGGGTTCGTGAGCAGTACTTC. The rearrangement links TRBV6-6 to TRBJ2-7; 7 positions agree with TRBD1. J gave up 7 bases and V 2 bases, and 5 bases lay outside the gene matches. The CDR3 covers 13 residues. Germline V gene data show CDR1 as MNHNY and CDR2 as SVGAGI (reference sequence).

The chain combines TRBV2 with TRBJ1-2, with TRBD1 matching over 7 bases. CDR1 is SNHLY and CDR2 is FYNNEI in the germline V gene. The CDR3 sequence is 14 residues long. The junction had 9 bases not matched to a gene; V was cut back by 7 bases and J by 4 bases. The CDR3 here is CASIFSQGGYGYTF. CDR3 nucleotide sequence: TGTGCCAGCATCTTCTCTCAGGGGGGCTATGGCTACACCTTC.